This TCR beta chain was retrieved from a study of blood T cell repertoires in COVID-19. Source study methods: Estimation of nucleated cell counts was performed using reference gene primer amplification. Clones were read by immunoSEQ multiplex PCR, and TCRdb kept only the in-frame ones, dropping some. V, J and clone size are those of that table, while D and trimming were read from the DNA. The data contain fewer than 400,000 clones, 90% of them singletons. The clonotype was recovered from a woman younger than 45 with COVID-19, enrolled during active disease. Sequencing was performed on peripheral blood.

CDR3 coding DNA: TGTGCCACGACGACAAAAGCTAACTATGGCTACACCTTC. Encoded protein: CATTTKANYGYTF. The chain has TRBV2 and TRBJ1-2, with no clear D. Germline values: CDR1 SNHLY, CDR2 FYNNEI. V was pared by 10 bases and J by 0 bases, with 12 bases between. The CDR3 is made up of 13 amino acids.